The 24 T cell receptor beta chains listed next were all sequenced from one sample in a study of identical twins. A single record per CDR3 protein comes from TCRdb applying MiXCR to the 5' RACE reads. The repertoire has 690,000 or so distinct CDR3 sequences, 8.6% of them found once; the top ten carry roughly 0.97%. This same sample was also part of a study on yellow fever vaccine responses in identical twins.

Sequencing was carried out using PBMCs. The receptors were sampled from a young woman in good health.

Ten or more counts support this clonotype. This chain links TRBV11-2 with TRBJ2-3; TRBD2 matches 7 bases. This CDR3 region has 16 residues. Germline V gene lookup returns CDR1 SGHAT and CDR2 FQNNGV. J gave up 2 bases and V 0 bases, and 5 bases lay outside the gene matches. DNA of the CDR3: TGTGCCAGCAGCTTAGATTCTAGCGGCTTCACAGATACGCAGTATTTT. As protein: CASSLDSSGFTDTQYF.

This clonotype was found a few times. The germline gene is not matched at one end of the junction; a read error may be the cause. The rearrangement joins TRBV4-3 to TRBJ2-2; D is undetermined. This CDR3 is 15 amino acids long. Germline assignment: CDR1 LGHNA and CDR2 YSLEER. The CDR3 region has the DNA TGCGCCAGCAGCCAAGGAGAGTGGCGACCCGGAGAGCTGTTTTTT. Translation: CASSQGEWRPGELFF.

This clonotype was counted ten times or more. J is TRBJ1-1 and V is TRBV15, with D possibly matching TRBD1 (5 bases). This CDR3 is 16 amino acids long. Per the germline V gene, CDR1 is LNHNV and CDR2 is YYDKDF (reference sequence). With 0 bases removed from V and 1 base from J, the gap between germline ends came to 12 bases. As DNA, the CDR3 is TGTGCCACCAGCAGAGATTGGAGAGGGGCGAACACTGAAGCTTTCTTT. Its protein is CATSRDWRGANTEAFF.

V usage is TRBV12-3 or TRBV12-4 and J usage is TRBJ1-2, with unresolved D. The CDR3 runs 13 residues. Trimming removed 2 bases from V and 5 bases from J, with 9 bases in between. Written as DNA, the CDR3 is TGTGCCAGCAGTTTATTAGGGCGGTATGGCTACACCTTC. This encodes CASSLLGRYGYTF.

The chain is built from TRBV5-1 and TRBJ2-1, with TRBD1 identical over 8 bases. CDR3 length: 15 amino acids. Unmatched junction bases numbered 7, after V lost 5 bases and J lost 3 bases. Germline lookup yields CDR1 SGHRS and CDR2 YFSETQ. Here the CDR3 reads CASRQTGQGYNEQFF. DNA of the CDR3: TGCGCCAGCAGACAGACAGGACAGGGCTACAATGAGCAGTTCTTC.

This chain's CDR3 is CASSKQGSEAFF. CDR3 nucleotide sequence: TGTGCCAGCAGTAAACAGGGTTCTGAAGCTTTCTTT. V and J are TRBV28 and TRBJ1-1; possibly TRBD1 for D (6 bases). The CDR3 extends over 12 amino acids. The ends were cut back, 5 bases at V and 6 bases at J, with 10 bases in the middle. Germline lookup yields CDR1 MDHEN and CDR2 SYDVKM.

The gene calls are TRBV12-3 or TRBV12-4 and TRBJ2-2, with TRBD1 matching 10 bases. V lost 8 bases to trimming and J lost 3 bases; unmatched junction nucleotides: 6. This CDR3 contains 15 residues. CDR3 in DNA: TGTGCCAGCGGCTCCGGGACAGGGGACACCGGGGAGCTGTTTTTT. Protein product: CASGSGTGDTGELFF.

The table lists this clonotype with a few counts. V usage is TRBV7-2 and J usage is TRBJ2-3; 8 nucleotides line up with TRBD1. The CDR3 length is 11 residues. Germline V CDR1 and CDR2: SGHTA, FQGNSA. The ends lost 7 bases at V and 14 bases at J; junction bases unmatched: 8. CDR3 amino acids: CASKWTGTVYF. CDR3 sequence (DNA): TGTGCCAGCAAATGGACAGGGACGGTGTATTTT.

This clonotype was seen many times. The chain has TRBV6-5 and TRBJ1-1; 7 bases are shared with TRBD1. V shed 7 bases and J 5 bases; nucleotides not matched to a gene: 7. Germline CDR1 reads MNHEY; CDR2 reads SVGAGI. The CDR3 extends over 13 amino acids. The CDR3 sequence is CASIQGVWTEAFF. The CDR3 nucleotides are TGTGCCAGCATCCAGGGGGTTTGGACTGAAGCTTTCTTT.

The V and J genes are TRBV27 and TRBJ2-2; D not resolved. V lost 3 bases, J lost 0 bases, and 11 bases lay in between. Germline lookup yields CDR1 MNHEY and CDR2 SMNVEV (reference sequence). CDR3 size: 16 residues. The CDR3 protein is CASSLFGEANTGELFF. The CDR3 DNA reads TGTGCCAGCAGTTTGTTTGGGGAAGCGAACACCGGGGAGCTGTTTTTT.

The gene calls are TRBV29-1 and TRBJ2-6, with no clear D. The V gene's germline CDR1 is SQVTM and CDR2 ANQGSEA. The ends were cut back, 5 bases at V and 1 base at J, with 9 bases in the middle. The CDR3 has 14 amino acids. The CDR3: CSVNLGSGANVLTF. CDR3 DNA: TGCAGCGTTAATCTAGGATCTGGGGCCAACGTCCTGACTTTC.

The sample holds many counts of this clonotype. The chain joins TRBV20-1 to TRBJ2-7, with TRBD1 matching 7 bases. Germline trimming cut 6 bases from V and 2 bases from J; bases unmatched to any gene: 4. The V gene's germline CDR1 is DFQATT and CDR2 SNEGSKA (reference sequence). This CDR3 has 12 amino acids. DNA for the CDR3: TGCAGTGCAACCGGGACAGCCTACGAGCAGTACTTC. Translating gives CSATGTAYEQYF.

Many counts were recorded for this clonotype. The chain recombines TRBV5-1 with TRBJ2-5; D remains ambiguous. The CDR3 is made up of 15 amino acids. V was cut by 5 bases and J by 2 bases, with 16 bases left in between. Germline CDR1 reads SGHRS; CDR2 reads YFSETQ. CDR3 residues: CASRGILGIQETQYF. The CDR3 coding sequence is TGCGCCAGCAGGGGTATCTTGGGGATTCAAGAGACCCAGTACTTC. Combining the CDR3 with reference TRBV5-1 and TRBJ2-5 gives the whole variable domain KAGVTQTPRYLIKTRGQQVTLSCSPISGHRSVSWYQQTPGQGLQFLFEYFSETQRNKGNFPGRFSGRQFSNSRSEMNVSTLELGDSALYLCASRGILGIQETQYFGPGTRLLVL.

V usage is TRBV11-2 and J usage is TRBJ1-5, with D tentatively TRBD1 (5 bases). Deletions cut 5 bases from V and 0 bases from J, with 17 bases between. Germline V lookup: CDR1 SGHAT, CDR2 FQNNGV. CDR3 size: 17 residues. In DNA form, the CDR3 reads TGTGCCAGCAGCCCTGGCGACAGATCCTATAGCAATCAGCCCCAGCATTTT. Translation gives CASSPGDRSYSNQPQHF.

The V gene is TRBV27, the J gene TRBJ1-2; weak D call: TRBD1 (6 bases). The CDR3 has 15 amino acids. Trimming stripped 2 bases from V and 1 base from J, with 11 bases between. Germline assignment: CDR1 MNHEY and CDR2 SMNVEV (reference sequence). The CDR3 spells CASSLGGQNNYGYTF. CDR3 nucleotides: TGTGCCAGCAGTTTAGGAGGACAGAATAACTATGGCTACACCTTC.

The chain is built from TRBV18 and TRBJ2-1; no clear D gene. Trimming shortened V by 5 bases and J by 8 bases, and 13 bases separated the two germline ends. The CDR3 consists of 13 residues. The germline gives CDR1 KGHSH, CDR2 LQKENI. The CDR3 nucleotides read TGTGCCAGCTCAATGGACGTCTGGGATGAGCAGTTCTTC. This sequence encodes CASSMDVWDEQFF. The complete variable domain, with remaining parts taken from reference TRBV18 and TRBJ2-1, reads NAGVMQNPRHLVRRRGQEARLRCSPMKGHSHVYWYRQLPEEGLKFMVYLQKENIIDESGMPKERFSAEFPKEGPSILRIQQVVRGDSAAYFCASSMDVWDEQFFGPGTRLTVL.

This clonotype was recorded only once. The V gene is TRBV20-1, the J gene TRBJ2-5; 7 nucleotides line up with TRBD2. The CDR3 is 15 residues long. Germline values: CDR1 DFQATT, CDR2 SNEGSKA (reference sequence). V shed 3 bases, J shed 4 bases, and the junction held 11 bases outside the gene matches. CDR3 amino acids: CSARSSGSPRETQYF. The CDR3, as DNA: TGCAGTGCTAGGTCTAGCGGCTCTCCTAGAGAGACCCAGTACTTC.

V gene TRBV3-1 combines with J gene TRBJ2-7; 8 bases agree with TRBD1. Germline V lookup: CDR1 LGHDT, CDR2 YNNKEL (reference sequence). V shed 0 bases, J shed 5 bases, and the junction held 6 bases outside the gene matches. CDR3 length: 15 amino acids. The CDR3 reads CASSQEITDRDEQYF. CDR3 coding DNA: TGTGCCAGCAGCCAAGAAATAACGGACAGGGACGAGCAGTACTTC.

CDR3: CASSPPGGNSYNEQFF. Written as DNA, the CDR3 is TGTGCCAGCTCCCCTCCCGGGGGCAACTCCTACAATGAGCAGTTCTTC. The gene calls are TRBV18 and TRBJ2-1; either TRBD1 or TRBD2 may fit D (6 bases each). V lost 6 bases to trimming and J lost 0 bases, with 15 bases between them. Looked up from germline, CDR1 is KGHSH and CDR2 is LQKENI. The length of the CDR3 is 16 residues.

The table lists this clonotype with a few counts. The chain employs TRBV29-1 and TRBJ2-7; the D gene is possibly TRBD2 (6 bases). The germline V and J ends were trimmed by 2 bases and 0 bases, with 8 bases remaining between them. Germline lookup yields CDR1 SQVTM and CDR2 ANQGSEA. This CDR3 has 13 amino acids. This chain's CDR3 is CSVEKTSSYEQYF. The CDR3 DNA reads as TGCAGCGTTGAAAAGACTAGCTCCTACGAGCAGTACTTC.

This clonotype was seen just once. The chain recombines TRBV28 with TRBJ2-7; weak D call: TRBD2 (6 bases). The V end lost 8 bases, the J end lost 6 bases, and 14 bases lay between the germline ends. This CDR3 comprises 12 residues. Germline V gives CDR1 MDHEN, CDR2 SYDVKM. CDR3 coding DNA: TGTGCCAGCGGAGGGTGGCGGGGCGAGCAGTACTTC. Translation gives CASGGWRGEQYF.

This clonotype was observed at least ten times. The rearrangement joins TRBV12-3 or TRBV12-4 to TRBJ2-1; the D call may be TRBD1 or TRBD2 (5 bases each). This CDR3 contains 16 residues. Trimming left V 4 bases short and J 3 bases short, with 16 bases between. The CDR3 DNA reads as TGTGCCAGCAGTTATACACCGGGACCCAGCTACAATGAGCAGTTCTTC. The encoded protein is CASSYTPGPSYNEQFF.

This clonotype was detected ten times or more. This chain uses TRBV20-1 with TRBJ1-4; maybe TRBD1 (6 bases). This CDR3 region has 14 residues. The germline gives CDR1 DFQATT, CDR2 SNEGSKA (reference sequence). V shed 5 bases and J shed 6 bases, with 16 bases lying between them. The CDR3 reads CSAYDRRRDEKLFF. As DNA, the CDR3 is TGCAGTGCTTATGACAGGCGGAGGGATGAAAAACTGTTTTTT.

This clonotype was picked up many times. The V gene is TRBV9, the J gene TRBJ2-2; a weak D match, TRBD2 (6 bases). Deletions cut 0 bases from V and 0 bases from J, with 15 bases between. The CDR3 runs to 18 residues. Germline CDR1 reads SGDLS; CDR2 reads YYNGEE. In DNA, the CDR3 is TGTGCCAGCAGCGTAGTTCCTAGCGTCATATCGAACACCGGGGAGCTGTTTTTT. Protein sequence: CASSVVPSVISNTGELFF.